The source of this T cell receptor beta chain is a study of blood T cell repertoires in COVID-19. The wider study: The cDNA or gDNA used as material had been derived from T cells, B-cell-depleted T cells, or PBMCs.

Original methodology: It was from reference gene primer amplification that nucleated cell counts were estimated. The table came from immunoSEQ multiplex PCR; TCRdb's copy has only in-frame clones and leaves some out. D and trimming were read from the DNA, whereas the V and J calls and clone size are those reported in that table. The data hold under 150,000 clones, with approximately 86% observed a single time. Clinical history as reported by participants underpinned cohort assignment. Sequencing was performed on PBMCs or T cells enriched from blood (not recorded which). The TCR originated in a woman aged 45-65 years who had recovered from COVID-19.

CDR3: CASSYGENYGYTF. DNA of the CDR3: TGTGCCAGCAGTTATGGAGAGAACTATGGCTACACCTTC. This sequence joins TRBV6-5 and TRBJ1-2; D is unclear. Per germline, CDR1 MNHEY and CDR2 SVGAGI. With 3 bases removed from V and 2 bases from J, the gap between germline ends came to 7 bases. The CDR3 sequence is 13 residues long.